This TCR beta chain was identified during a study of cytomegalovirus exposure and HLA in healthy donors. The data were produced by immunoSEQ multiplex PCR, yet TCRdb's version contains in-frame clones alone and is incomplete. The sample consists of 120,000 or so clones, roughly 90% of them appearing once. The CDR3 spans 15 residues. In germline, CDR1 is SGHVT, CDR2 SQSDAQ. Trimming shortened V by 5 bases and J by 5 bases, and 15 bases separated the two germline ends. The chain recombines TRBV7-4 with TRBJ2-2; unclear D gene. The receptor comes from a woman in her 30s in good health and CMV-seropositive. The sequenced sample consisted of PBMCs. The CDR3 bases are TGTGCCAGCAGCCCCCAAATGGAGTGGACCGGGGAGCTGTTTTTT. Translating gives CASSPQMEWTGELFF.